These 15 T cell receptor beta chains originate from one sample sequenced in a study of T-cell memory formation after mild COVID-19. A single record per CDR3 protein comes from TCRdb applying MiXCR to the 5' RACE reads. The repertoire holds approximately 450,000 distinct CDR3 sequences, with over 15% as singletons. The source material was PBMCs or a T cell subset sorted from them (not recorded which). These receptors were taken from an adult woman who had mild COVID-19 (a few samples of this study predate the infection). Cell type and time point are not known.

V is TRBV20-1 and J is TRBJ1-2; D gene uncertain. CDR1 and CDR2 (germline): DFQATT, SNEGSKA (reference sequence). With 1 base removed from V and 2 bases from J, the gap between germline ends came to 14 bases. There are 15 residues in the CDR3. The CDR3 sequence: CSARAQDGKNYGYTF. The DNA for the CDR3 is TGCAGTGCTAGAGCCCAGGACGGTAAAAACTATGGCTACACCTTC.

This chain joins TRBV2 and TRBJ2-5, with D possibly TRBD2 on 5 matching bases. With 7 bases removed from V and 7 bases from J, the gap between germline ends came to 22 bases. The CDR3 length is 15 residues. Germline values: CDR1 SNHLY, CDR2 FYNNEI. The CDR3: CASTETYGGSGTQYF. CDR3 in DNA: TGTGCCAGCACCGAAACGTATGGCGGGTCGGGGACCCAGTACTTC.

This clonotype came up a few times. The rearrangement links TRBV20-1 to TRBJ2-1; D call uncertain. V was trimmed by 2 bases and J by 6 bases, leaving 5 bases between them. Germline CDR1 is DFQATT and CDR2 is SNEGSKA (reference sequence). This CDR3 comprises 11 residues. DNA for the CDR3: TGCAGTGCTAGATCCAGCAATGAGCAGTTCTTC. Translating gives CSARSSNEQFF.

V usage is TRBV7-9 and J usage is TRBJ2-1; no definite D call. This CDR3 is 14 amino acids long. The ends were cut back, 0 bases at V and 8 bases at J, with 11 bases in the middle. Germline CDR1 reads SEHNR; CDR2 reads FQNEAQ (reference sequence). DNA of the CDR3: TGTGCCAGCAGCTTAGCCCTTCAGGAGTATGAGCAGTTCTTC. Translation: CASSLALQEYEQFF.

As concerns this clonotype: A much larger clonotype is one base distant, so this may be a read error. The chain links TRBV11-3 to TRBJ1-2; no firm D call. The V end was cut by 4 bases, the J end by 4 bases, with 10 bases between. Germline V gives CDR1 SGHNT, CDR2 YENEEA. The CDR3 has 13 amino acids. The CDR3 is CASSYKSLYGYTF. CDR3 sequence (DNA): TGTGCCAGCAGCTACAAGTCCCTCTATGGCTACACCTTC.

This clonotype was counted only a few times. The chain links TRBV24-1 to TRBJ2-2, with 11 nucleotides matching TRBD2. Germline CDR1 and CDR2: KGHDR and SFDVKD. The length of the CDR3 is 17 residues. Trimming removed 6 bases from V and 3 bases from J; junction bases left unmatched: 8. The CDR3, as DNA: TGTGCCACCAGTAACCTAGGGACTAGCGGTCACACCGGGGAGCTGTTTTTT. Protein sequence: CATSNLGTSGHTGELFF.

This clonotype has ten or more counts. The gene calls are TRBV19 and TRBJ1-1; 9 nucleotides match TRBD1. V lost 2 bases and J lost 5; bases outside the gene matches: 6. Germline V CDR1 and CDR2: LNHDA, SQIVND (reference sequence). This CDR3 is built from 15 residues. For the CDR3, the DNA is TGTGCCAGTAGTATAATACAGGGGGCGGGAACTGAAGCTTTCTTT. The encoded protein is CASSIIQGAGTEAFF.

This chain joins TRBV24-1 and TRBJ2-2; D is ambiguous. Germline lookup yields CDR1 KGHDR and CDR2 SFDVKD. V was clipped by 3 bases and J by 1 base, with 11 bases between them. There are 16 residues in the CDR3. CDR3 residues: CATSDRADLNTGELFF. The CDR3 DNA follows: TGTGCCACCAGTGATCGGGCAGATCTGAACACCGGGGAGCTGTTTTTT.

This clonotype showed up just a few times. The V and J genes are TRBV5-1 and TRBJ2-6; TRBD1 aligns across 7 bases. The V gene's germline CDR1 is SGHRS and CDR2 YFSETQ. After removal of 1 base from V and 4 bases from J, the junction contained 5 bases not matched to a gene. The CDR3 length is 16 residues. The CDR3 here is CASSLRTGAGANVLTF. CDR3 sequence (DNA): TGCGCCAGCAGCTTGCGGACAGGAGCCGGGGCCAACGTCCTGACTTTC. Supplemented by reference TRBV5-1 and TRBJ2-6, the full variable domain reads KAGVTQTPRYLIKTRGQQVTLSCSPISGHRSVSWYQQTPGQGLQFLFEYFSETQRNKGNFPGRFSGRQFSNSRSEMNVSTLELGDSALYLCASSLRTGAGANVLTFGAGSRLTVL.

The chain has TRBV6-2 or TRBV6-3 and TRBJ2-1, with TRBD1 identical over 11 bases. The germline V gene has CDR1 MNHEY and CDR2 SVGEGT. After removal of 5 bases from V and 10 bases from J, the junction contained 1 base not matched to a gene. This CDR3 is built from 12 residues. The CDR3, as DNA: TGTGCCAGCAGTGGACAGGGGGCGGAGCAGTTCTTC. This gives the protein CASSGQGAEQFF.

This chain uses TRBV29-1 with TRBJ1-1; D call uncertain. This CDR3 is 12 amino acids long. Germline CDR1 is SQVTM and CDR2 is ANQGSEA. V was trimmed by 7 bases and J by 4 bases, leaving 13 bases between them. The DNA for the CDR3 is TGCAGCGCCGGACTAGGGAGCACTGAAGCTTTCTTT. Encoded protein: CSAGLGSTEAFF. The full variable domain, completed using reference TRBV29-1 and TRBJ1-1, is SAVISQKPSRDICQRGTSLTIQCQVDSQVTMMFWYRQQPGQSLTLIATANQGSEATYESGFVIDKFPISRPNLTFSTLTVSNMSPEDSSIYLCSAGLGSTEAFFGQGTRLTVV.

V gene TRBV6-1 combines with J gene TRBJ2-2; 9 nucleotides line up with TRBD2. CDR1 is MNHNS, CDR2 SASEGT, per germline. V shed 6 bases, J shed 2 bases, and the junction held 4 bases outside the gene matches. The CDR3 spans 15 residues. The CDR3 loop is CASRRGLANTGELFF. CDR3 DNA sequence: TGTGCCAGCAGGAGGGGACTAGCTAACACCGGGGAGCTGTTTTTT.

CDR3 bases: TGTGCCTGGAGTACGGGGGGATCCTACGAGCAGTACTTC. It specifies CAWSTGGSYEQYF. The chain is built from TRBV30 and TRBJ2-7, with 7 bases matching TRBD2. Germline CDR1 and CDR2: GTSNPN and SVGIG (reference sequence). With V trimmed by 2 bases and J by 1 base, 2 bases remained unmatched. CDR3 length equals 13 residues.

This clonotype was counted only a few times. This sequence joins TRBV7-2 and TRBJ1-2, with D possibly TRBD1 on 6 matching bases. Germline V lookup: CDR1 SGHTA, CDR2 FQGNSA. This CDR3 comprises 13 residues. The V end lost 6 bases, the J end lost 8 bases, and 16 bases lay between the germline ends. DNA of the CDR3: TGTGCCAGCAGTGCGGCCAGGGGAGGGGGCTACACCTTC. It encodes CASSAARGGGYTF. The full variable domain, rest sourced from reference TRBV7-2 and TRBJ1-2, is GAGVSQSPSNKVTEKGKDVELRCDPISGHTALYWYRQSLGQGLEFLIYFQGNSAPDKSGLPSDRFSAERTGGSVSTLTIQRTQQEDSAVYLCASSAARGGGYTFGSGTRLTVV.

This clonotype occurred a few times. The genes are TRBV18 and TRBJ2-7; perhaps TRBD1 as D (5 bases). Looked up from germline, CDR1 is KGHSH and CDR2 is LQKENI. There are 12 residues in the CDR3. Trimming shortened V by 5 bases and J by 5 bases, and 10 bases separated the two germline ends. In nucleotides, the CDR3 is TGTGCCAGCTCAGGGCAGGGCAACGAGCAGTACTTC. It is translated as CASSGQGNEQYF.